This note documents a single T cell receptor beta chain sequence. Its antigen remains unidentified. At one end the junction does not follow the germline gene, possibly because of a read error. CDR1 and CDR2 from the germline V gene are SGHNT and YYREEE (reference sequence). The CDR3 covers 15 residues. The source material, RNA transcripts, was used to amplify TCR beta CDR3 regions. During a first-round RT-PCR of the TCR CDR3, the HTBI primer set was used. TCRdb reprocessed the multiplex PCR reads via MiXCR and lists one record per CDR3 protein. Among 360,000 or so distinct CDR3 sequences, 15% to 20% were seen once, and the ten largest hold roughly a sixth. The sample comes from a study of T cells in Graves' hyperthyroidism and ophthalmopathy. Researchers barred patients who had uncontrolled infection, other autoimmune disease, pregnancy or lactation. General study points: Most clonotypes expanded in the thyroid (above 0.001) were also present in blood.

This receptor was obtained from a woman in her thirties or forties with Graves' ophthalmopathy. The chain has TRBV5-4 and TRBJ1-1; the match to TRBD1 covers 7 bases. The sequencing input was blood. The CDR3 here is CVSSGTGAQHAEAFF. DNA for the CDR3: TGTGTCAGCAGCGGTACAGGGGCCCAACATGCTGAAGCTTTCTTT.